The 27 T cell receptor beta chains given below trace back to one sample, sequenced in a study of blood T cell repertoires in COVID-19. Sequenced by immunoSEQ multiplex PCR; TCRdb stores in-frame clones only, minus some. The sample has about 480,000 clones, 89% seen once. The source material was peripheral blood. Source of these receptors: a man aged 18 to 29 with COVID-19, enrolled during active disease.

The chain recombines TRBV7-9 with TRBJ1-2, with 8 nucleotides matching TRBD1. The germline gives CDR1 SEHNR, CDR2 FQNEAQ (reference sequence). The CDR3 covers 15 residues. V trimming: 5 bases; J trimming: 3 bases; junction bases outside the gene matches: 8. CDR3: CASSSTGTGDYGYTF. CDR3 bases: TGTGCCAGCAGCAGTACCGGGACAGGCGACTATGGCTACACCTTC.

The rearrangement links TRBV6-5 to TRBJ2-3; 10 positions match TRBD2. Per germline, CDR1 MNHEY and CDR2 SVGAGI. The V and J ends lost 4 bases and 4 bases, in that order; junction bases with no gene match: 5. The CDR3 consists of 15 residues. For the CDR3, the DNA is TGTGCCAGCAGTTCAGCGGGAGGGAAATCAGATACGCAGTATTTT. This encodes CASSSAGGKSDTQYF.

The chain is built from TRBV5-4 and TRBJ1-2; 9 bases agree with TRBD1. CDR3 length: 14 residues. Trimming at V came to 5 bases and at J to 4 bases, leaving 6 bases not matched to a gene. Germline V gene lookup returns CDR1 SGHNT and CDR2 YYREEE (reference sequence). The DNA of the CDR3 is TGTGCCAGCAGAATCACAGGGGGCGGCTATGGCTACACCTTC. Protein: CASRITGGGYGYTF. Full variable domain (outside the CDR3, taken from reference TRBV5-4 and TRBJ1-2): ETGVTQSPTHLIKTRGQQVTLRCSSQSGHNTVSWYQQALGQGPQFIFQYYREEENGRGNFPPRFSGLQFPNYSSELNVNALELDDSALYLCASRITGGGYGYTFGSGTRLTVV.

The CDR3 DNA reads TGTGCCAGCAGGGCCTCGTATAATTCACCCCTCCACTTT. Its translation is CASRASYNSPLHF. V is TRBV2 and J is TRBJ1-6; D unclear. Germline values: CDR1 SNHLY, CDR2 FYNNEI. Trimming pared 6 bases from V and 4 bases from J, leaving 7 bases between. This CDR3 has 13 amino acids.

V is TRBV11-3 and J is TRBJ2-3; D may be TRBD2 (6 bases). The CDR3 has 15 amino acids. Trimming shortened V by 1 base and J by 0 bases, and 8 bases separated the two germline ends. Germline CDR1 is SGHNT and CDR2 is YENEEA. The CDR3 sequence: CASSLAGTSTDTQYF. CDR3 DNA sequence: TGTGCCAGCAGCTTAGCAGGGACTAGCACAGATACGCAGTATTTT.

The CDR3 coding sequence is TGTGCCAGCAGTTACTGGCAGTTCTACGAGCAGTACTTC. Its protein product is CASSYWQFYEQYF. V gene TRBV6-5 combines with J gene TRBJ2-7; no firm D call. The CDR3 consists of 13 residues. The ends were cut back, 1 base at V and 3 bases at J, with 7 bases in the middle. Germline V gene sequence: CDR1 MNHEY, CDR2 SVGAGI.

This clone was observed a single time. The rearrangement joins TRBV30 to TRBJ2-3; D is perhaps TRBD2 (6 bases). CDR1 and CDR2 from the germline V gene are GTSNPN and SVGIG (reference sequence). The CDR3 is made up of 14 amino acids. Trimming pared 0 bases from V and 0 bases from J, leaving 7 bases between. CDR3 amino acids: CAWSVAGSTDTQYF. CDR3 nucleotide sequence: TGTGCCTGGAGTGTAGCGGGTAGCACAGATACGCAGTATTTT. Supplemented by reference TRBV30 and TRBJ2-3, the full variable domain reads SQTIHQWPATLVQPVGSPLSLECTVEGTSNPNLYWYRQAAGRGLQLLFYSVGIGQISSEVPQNLSASRPQDRQFILSSKKLLLSDSGFYLCAWSVAGSTDTQYFGPGTRLTVL.

The gene calls are TRBV19 and TRBJ2-7; possibly TRBD1 for D (5 bases). Trimming took off 3 bases at V and 2 bases at J, with 17 bases between the two ends. Germline CDR1 reads LNHDA; CDR2 reads SQIVND (reference sequence). The CDR3 loop spans 16 amino acids. The CDR3 spells CASSMLGGKGTYEQYF. The CDR3 nucleotides are TGTGCCAGTAGTATGCTCGGCGGCAAGGGGACCTACGAGCAGTACTTC.

This chain connects TRBV3-1 (or the pseudogene TRBV3-2) to TRBJ1-1; weak D call: TRBD1 (5 bases). CDR3 length: 16 residues. Per germline, CDR1 LGHDT and CDR2 YNNKEL (reference sequence). The V end was cut by 2 bases, the J end by 3 bases, with 16 bases between. The CDR3 loop reads CASSQWGGVRDTEAFF. The CDR3 coding sequence is TGTGCCAGCAGCCAATGGGGCGGGGTAAGAGACACTGAAGCTTTCTTT.

The V gene is TRBV6-5, the J gene TRBJ1-5; D gene ambiguous. The CDR3 has 12 amino acids. V dropped 5 bases and J dropped 6 bases, with 8 bases sitting between them. The germline V gene has CDR1 MNHEY and CDR2 SVGAGI. The CDR3 DNA reads TGTGCCAGCAGTATCTCGGGTCAGCCCCAGCATTTT. It is translated as CASSISGQPQHF.

This chain's CDR3 is CASSIVGKPYNEQFF. CDR3 coding DNA: TGTGCCAGTAGTATAGTGGGCAAACCCTACAATGAGCAGTTCTTC. The gene calls are TRBV19 and TRBJ2-1; D unresolved. The ends were cut back, 1 base at V and 2 bases at J, with 9 bases in the middle. Germline CDR1 and CDR2: LNHDA and SQIVND (reference sequence). The CDR3 is made up of 15 amino acids.

This clone has only a few counts. The chain has TRBV19 and TRBJ1-2; 8 bases are shared with TRBD1. CDR3 length equals 14 residues. The trim removed 5 bases at V and 2 bases at J, leaving 4 bases unmatched. The germline V gene has CDR1 LNHDA and CDR2 SQIVND (reference sequence). In nucleotides, the CDR3 is TGTGCCAGTAGTCAGAACAGGGGGAACTATGGCTACACCTTC. This codes for CASSQNRGNYGYTF.

The V call is TRBV5-1, the J call TRBJ2-7, with 11 positions matching TRBD1. The CDR3 length is 16 residues. V dropped 4 bases and J dropped 4; count of bases not matched to a gene: 10. Germline CDR1 reads SGHRS; CDR2 reads YFSETQ. The CDR3 spells CASSRSPGTGGYEQYF. As DNA, the CDR3 is TGCGCCAGCAGCCGCTCCCCCGGGACAGGGGGTTACGAGCAGTACTTC.

This clone was counted once. The J gene is TRBJ1-2, the V gene TRBV6-5; D might be TRBD1 (5 bases). Germline V lookup: CDR1 MNHEY, CDR2 SVGAGI. This CDR3 spans 11 amino acids. V gave up 5 bases and J gave up 9 bases, with 10 bases separating them. The CDR3 spells CASSPGNRYTF. For the CDR3, the DNA is TGTGCCAGCAGTCCAGGGAACCGCTACACCTTC.

The chain links TRBV12-1 to TRBJ2-7; TRBD1 is taken as the D call from the table, unchecked against the DNA. TRBV12-1 is designated a pseudogene. The CDR3 length is 16 residues. CDR3 coding DNA: TGTGCCAGCAGCTTGGCCGGGACAAAATCTTCCTACGAGCAGTACTTC. This translates into CASSLAGTKSSYEQYF.

J is TRBJ2-7 and V is TRBV7-9, with 12 bases fitting TRBD1. After removal of 5 bases from V and 7 bases from J, the junction contained 9 bases not matched to a gene. The germline V gene has CDR1 SEHNR and CDR2 FQNEAQ (reference sequence). The CDR3 length is 15 residues. In nucleotides, the CDR3 is TGTGCCAGCAGCCCGGGACAGGGGGCATTGAGGGAGCAGTACTTC. It is translated as CASSPGQGALREQYF.

This chain uses TRBV2 with TRBJ1-1; D unresolved. V lost 3 bases and J lost 5, with 13 bases in between. The CDR3 contains 14 residues. Per germline, CDR1 SNHLY and CDR2 FYNNEI. CDR3 sequence: CASSEDWGGTEAFF. The CDR3 bases are TGTGCCAGCAGTGAGGACTGGGGAGGGACTGAAGCTTTCTTT.

The chain joins TRBV2 to TRBJ1-6; D is unclear. Trimming stripped 0 bases from V and 7 bases from J, with 16 bases between. CDR1 and CDR2 from the germline V gene are SNHLY and FYNNEI. The CDR3 has 17 residues. Here the CDR3 DNA reads TGTGCCAGCAGTGAAGCGCTTCGTGCGGTCAAAAATTCACCCCTCCACTTT. This encodes CASSEALRAVKNSPLHF.

Only one count was recorded for this clone. This rearrangement joins TRBV28 to TRBJ2-1, with D possibly matching TRBD1 (5 bases). V dropped 2 bases and J dropped 1 base, with 9 bases sitting between them. Germline V CDR1 and CDR2: MDHEN, SYDVKM. The length of the CDR3 is 15 residues. CDR3 sequence (DNA): TGTGCCAGCAGTTTAAGGACAAGATCCTACAATGAGCAGTTCTTC. Its translation is CASSLRTRSYNEQFF. The complete variable domain, with remaining parts taken from reference TRBV28 and TRBJ2-1, reads DVKVTQSSRYLVKRTGEKVFLECVQDMDHENMFWYRQDPGLGLRLIYFSYDVKMKEKGDIPEGYSVSREKKERFSLILESASTNQTSMYLCASSLRTRSYNEQFFGPGTRLTVL.

V usage is TRBV7-9 and J usage is TRBJ2-2, with 7 bases lining up with TRBD2. The junction had 12 bases not matched to a gene; V was cut back by 7 bases and J by 7 bases. Looked up from germline, CDR1 is SEHNR and CDR2 is FQNEAQ (reference sequence). CDR3 length equals 15 residues. DNA for the CDR3: TGTGCCAGCATCCCGGAGGGAGGGCCTTTCGGGGAGCTGTTTTTT. Residues: CASIPEGGPFGELFF.

This clone was recorded once. The CDR3 DNA reads as TGTGCCAGCAGCATTACCGGGACTAGCGGCTCCTACGAGCAGTACTTC. Amino acids: CASSITGTSGSYEQYF. V gene TRBV7-2 combines with J gene TRBJ2-7; 11 nucleotides match TRBD2. V gave up 5 bases and J gave up 0 bases; unmatched junction bases: 6. There are 16 residues in the CDR3. Germline CDR1 is SGHTA and CDR2 is FQGNSA.

This clone was counted a single time. The chain uses TRBV15 and TRBJ2-6; 8 nucleotides agree with TRBD1. The CDR3 length is 18 residues. CDR1 and CDR2 from the germline V gene are LNHNV and YYDKDF (reference sequence). J was trimmed by 4 bases and V by 0 bases; bases with no gene match: 8. The CDR3: CATSRDPDRVLGANVLTF. DNA of the CDR3: TGTGCCACCAGCAGAGATCCGGACAGGGTGTTAGGGGCCAACGTCCTGACTTTC.

The rearrangement joins TRBV6-2 or TRBV6-3 to TRBJ2-1; the D gene is possibly TRBD1 (6 bases). The CDR3 totals 14 residues. The germline V gene has CDR1 MNHEY and CDR2 SVGEGT. V was shortened by 0 bases and J by 9 bases, with 12 bases between the two germline ends. The CDR3 nucleotides are TGTGCCAGCAGTTACTCGGGGGCTACAGGTGAGCAGTTCTTC. Residues: CASSYSGATGEQFF.

This clone was seen only once. The chain carries TRBV29-1 and TRBJ2-3; the match to TRBD1 covers 10 bases. The germline gives CDR1 SQVTM, CDR2 ANQGSEA. V was pared by 7 bases and J by 7 bases, with 14 bases of the junction left unmatched. This CDR3 is built from 15 residues. DNA of the CDR3: TGCAGCGCATCCGACCGGGACAGGGGCGGTCATACGCAGTATTTT. Its protein product is CSASDRDRGGHTQYF.

This chain joins TRBV30 and TRBJ1-4; D is perhaps TRBD1 (5 bases). The germline gives CDR1 GTSNPN, CDR2 SVGIG (reference sequence). This CDR3 is built from 14 residues. Trimming stripped 0 bases from V and 8 bases from J, with 13 bases between. CDR3 nucleotide sequence: TGTGCCTGGAGTGTAGCCAGGTCAGGGGAAAAACTGTTTTTT. It codes for CAWSVARSGEKLFF.

The chain joins TRBV28 to TRBJ2-5; weak D call: TRBD1 (5 bases). V was trimmed by 7 bases and J by 1 base, leaving 10 bases between them. The CDR3 extends over 13 amino acids. Per the germline V gene, CDR1 is MDHEN and CDR2 is SYDVKM. CDR3 loop: CASTMTVQETQYF. The CDR3 DNA reads as TGTGCCAGCACCATGACAGTCCAAGAGACCCAGTACTTC.

The count of this clone is one. The CDR3 DNA reads as TGTGCCAGCAGCTTAGATCAGTCGGGGATATCAAAGGAGCTGTTTTTT. Translated: CASSLDQSGISKELFF. This chain connects TRBV11-3 to TRBJ2-2, with D perhaps TRBD2 (5 bases). The V gene lost 0 bases and the J gene lost 10 bases, with 18 bases spanning the gap. The CDR3 consists of 16 residues. Germline CDR1 reads SGHNT; CDR2 reads YENEEA.